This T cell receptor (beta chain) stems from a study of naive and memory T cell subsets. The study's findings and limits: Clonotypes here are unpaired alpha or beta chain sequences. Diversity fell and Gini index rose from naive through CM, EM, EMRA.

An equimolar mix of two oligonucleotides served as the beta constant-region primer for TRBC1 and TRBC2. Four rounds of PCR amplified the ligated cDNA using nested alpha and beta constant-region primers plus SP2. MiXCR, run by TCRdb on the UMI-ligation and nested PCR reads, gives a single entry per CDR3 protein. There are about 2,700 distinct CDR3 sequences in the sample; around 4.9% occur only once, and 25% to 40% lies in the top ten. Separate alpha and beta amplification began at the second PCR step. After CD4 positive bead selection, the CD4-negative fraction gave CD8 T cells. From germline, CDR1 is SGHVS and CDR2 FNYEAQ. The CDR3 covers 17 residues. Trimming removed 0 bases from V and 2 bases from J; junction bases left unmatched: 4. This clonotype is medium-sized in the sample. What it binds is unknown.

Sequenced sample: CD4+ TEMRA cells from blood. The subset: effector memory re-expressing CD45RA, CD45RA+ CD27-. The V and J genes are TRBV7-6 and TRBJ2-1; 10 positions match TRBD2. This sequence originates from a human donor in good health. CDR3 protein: CASSLASGLATYNEQFF. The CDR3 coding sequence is TGTGCCAGCAGCTTAGCATCGGGACTAGCGACCTACAATGAGCAGTTCTTC.